This T cell receptor beta chain was documented in a study of OX40 agonist ivuxolimab in advanced cancers. At the level of the whole study: Ivuxolimab, which targeted the costimulatory receptor OX40 (CD134), was an agonistic, fully human IgG2 monoclonal antibody. Intravenous ivuxolimab was administered to patients every 2 weeks at six dose levels: 0.01, 0.1, 0.3, 1.5, 3 and 10 mg/kg. Of the roughly 53 patients in dose escalation, 19 had hepatocellular carcinoma, some 15 had melanoma, 9 had renal cell carcinoma and 9 had head and neck cancer. A male proportion of roughly 80% and a mean age of approximately 58 years, ranging from roughly 23 to 80, were recorded for the dose-escalation cohort. Prior anti-PD-1, anti-PD-L1 or anti-CTLA-4 therapy was permitted, and 35% to 40% of dose-escalation patients had received checkpoint inhibitors. Partial responses were achieved by three dose-escalation patients, of whom one had hepatocellular carcinoma and two had cutaneous melanoma. Peripheral TCRbeta sequencing was intended to test whether TCR sequence diversity was altered and clonal T-cell expansion was caused by ivuxolimab. The paper covers the monotherapy dose-escalation part of the phase I ivuxolimab trial, which included N ≈ 57 patients. Paper-wide results and their limitations: Partial responders in the 0.1-3.0 mg/kg groups had among the lowest normalized peripheral clonal expansion, especially among CD8+ T cells. Which antigens the clonally expanded peripheral T cells were specific for was not determined. At doses from 0.1 to 3.0 mg/kg, clonal expansion was seen in both CD4+ and CD8+ blood T cells between baseline and week 6. Low levels of normalized T-cell clonal expansion were also shown by some nonresponding patients. After ivuxolimab, CD8+ T cells had more expanded clones than CD4+ T cells on average.

On this clone itself: Its binding antigen is unknown. Per-base qualities were not stored, and no clone one base away is much larger.

Patients with a history of autoimmune disease or receiving systemic immunosuppression were excluded from the trial. Peripheral blood for TCR sequencing was drawn from every dose cohort at baseline, at cycle 4 day 1 and at cycle 7 day 1. Samples came from an open-label, multicenter, first-in-human phase I dose-escalation trial of ivuxolimab. Adults with locally advanced or metastatic melanoma, renal cell, hepatocellular, or head and neck squamous cell carcinoma were enrolled in the trial. Before TCR sequencing, CD4+ and CD8+ T cells were separately sorted from peripheral blood. For sequencing of the TCRbeta CDR3 region, genomic DNA was extracted from the sorted cells. The immunoSEQ Assay was used for sequencing of TCRbeta CDR3 regions. Here the immuneACCESS table is served through TCRdb, limited to in-frame sequences with V and J called. Missing clones are a known gap in these copies; in checked studies unresolved V genes cover under half, and the rest lacks a known reason. A total of 65,000 to 70,000 clones appear in this sample, around 87% of them only once. Over 0.35% of the sample is held by the ten biggest clonotypes.

This clonotype originated in an adult with an advanced solid tumor such as melanoma, head and neck, liver or kidney cancer. The input for sequencing was CD4+ or CD8+ T cells sorted from blood, taken in a trial of the OX40 agonist ivuxolimab.

The DNA sequence is given as TGCGCCAGCAGTTCACAGGGGGGAAATGAAAAACTGTTTTTT. Its product reads: CASSSQGGNEKLFF. In this chain, TRBV10-2 is recombined with TRBJ1-4; 8 bases in the middle match TRBD1. The germline V gene sets CDR1 to WSHSY and CDR2 to SAAADI. Compared with germline, V lacks 5 bases and J lacks 5 bases; bases without a gene match: 4. The CDR3 covers 14 residues, taking in both the cysteine and the phenylalanine. The kept DNA is CDR3 alone, 42 bases in frame from the first base.